The 26 T cell receptor beta chains below all came from one sample that was sequenced in a study of neurological immune-mediated disorders. A single record per CDR3 protein comes from TCRdb applying MiXCR to the 5' RACE reads. The sample lists about 66,000 distinct CDR3 sequences; roughly 3.2% were seen once. The specimen was PBMCs. These receptors originate from a middle-aged man with multiple sclerosis.

This clonotype was observed many times. The chain combines TRBV2 with TRBJ2-1; 8 bases agree with TRBD1. Trimming took 6 bases from V and 12 from J; bases not matched to a gene: 10. The germline gives CDR1 SNHLY, CDR2 FYNNEI. The CDR3 is 13 amino acids. CDR3 bases: TGTGCCAGCAGAGTGACAGGGGCACATTGGCAGTTCTTC. Amino acids: CASRVTGAHWQFF. The whole variable domain, filled in from reference TRBV2 and TRBJ2-1, reads EPEVTQTPSHQVTQMGQEVILRCVPISNHLYFYWYRQILGQKVEFLVSFYNNEISEKSEIFDDQFSVERPDGSNFTLKIRSTKLEDSAMYFCASRVTGAHWQFFGPGTRLTVL.

This clonotype has more than one count but fewer than ten. This chain uses TRBV19 with TRBJ1-5; D possibly corresponds to TRBD1 (5 bases). This CDR3 has 15 residues. Trimming took 7 bases from V and 8 from J, leaving 21 bases between them. From germline, CDR1 is LNHDA and CDR2 SQIVND (reference sequence). The CDR3 protein is CASTSAGTVKEPQHF. The CDR3 DNA follows: TGTGCCAGTACCTCAGCGGGGACTGTGAAAGAGCCCCAGCATTTT.

This clonotype has a count of ten or more. The chain carries TRBV7-9 and TRBJ2-3, with 13 bases aligning to TRBD2. V dropped 4 bases and J dropped 11; count of bases not matched to a gene: 6. Per germline, CDR1 SEHNR and CDR2 FQNEAQ (reference sequence). CDR3 length: 14 amino acids. The chain's CDR3 is CASSSGTSGIGQYF. The CDR3 nucleotides read TGTGCCAGCAGCTCCGGGACTAGCGGGATAGGGCAGTATTTT.

This clonotype was seen at least ten times. V usage is TRBV25-1 and J usage is TRBJ1-1, with 7 nucleotides matching TRBD1. V was pared by 8 bases and J by 1 base, with 7 bases of the junction left unmatched. Germline V CDR1 and CDR2: MGHDK, SYGVNS. This CDR3 has 14 amino acids. As DNA, the CDR3 is TGTGCCAGCCGGAGACAGGGATCGAACACTGAAGCTTTCTTT. Protein sequence: CASRRQGSNTEAFF.

This chain connects TRBV7-9 to TRBJ2-3; D ambiguous. The CDR3 runs to 14 residues. Germline-derived CDR1 and CDR2 are SEHNR and FQNEAQ (reference sequence). Trimming stripped 0 bases from V and 2 bases from J, with 6 bases between. The CDR3 loop reads CASSLARNTDTQYF. In DNA form, the CDR3 reads TGTGCCAGCAGCTTAGCGAGGAACACAGATACGCAGTATTTT.

This clonotype was found a few times. The junction shows a germline mismatch at one end, possibly a read error. This chain connects TRBV7-6 to TRBJ2-1, with 9 bases fitting TRBD2. The CDR3 contains 17 residues. Looked up from germline, CDR1 is SGHVS and CDR2 is FNYEAQ. The CDR3 spells CVSSSIIGLAGSNEQFF. CDR3 bases: TGTGTCAGCAGCTCCATCATAGGGCTAGCGGGAAGCAATGAGCAGTTCTTC. Full variable domain (outside the CDR3, taken from reference TRBV7-6 and TRBJ2-1): GAGVSQSPRYKVTKRGQDVALRCDPISGHVSLYWYRQALGQGPEFLTYFNYEAQQDKSGLPNDRFSAERPEGSISTLTIQRTEQRDSAMYRCVSSSIIGLAGSNEQFFGPGTRLTVL.

This clonotype has at least ten counts. The chain couples TRBV10-3 to TRBJ1-3; TRBD1 matches 8 bases. The CDR3 is made up of 15 amino acids. Trimming took 4 bases from V and 4 from J; bases not matched to a gene: 6. The germline V gene has CDR1 ENHRY and CDR2 SYGVKD. The CDR3: CAISARTGSGNTIYF. The CDR3 DNA follows: TGTGCCATCAGTGCCCGGACAGGGTCAGGAAACACCATATATTTT.

This clonotype has a count of ten or more. The chain has TRBV7-6 and TRBJ2-1; 13 positions match TRBD2. The CDR3 consists of 15 residues. Germline V CDR1 and CDR2: SGHVS, FNYEAQ. V dropped 1 base and J dropped 10; count of bases not matched to a gene: 4. The CDR3, as DNA: TGTGCCAGCAGCTTAGATGGGACTAGCGGGACCGAGCAGTTCTTC. Amino acid sequence: CASSLDGTSGTEQFF.

This clonotype appeared many times. The V gene is TRBV13, the J gene TRBJ2-2; no clear D gene. This CDR3 is built from 13 residues. Trimming pared 5 bases from V and 6 bases from J, leaving 10 bases between. From germline, CDR1 is PRHDT and CDR2 FYEKMQ (reference sequence). Written as DNA, the CDR3 is TGTGCCAGCAGCACCCGACCCCCCGGGGAGCTGTTTTTT. It yields the protein CASSTRPPGELFF.

This clonotype occurred a few times. A much larger clonotype is one base distant, so this may be a read error. This chain connects TRBV7-9 to TRBJ2-7; 9 bases align to TRBD2. This CDR3 region has 17 residues. V trimming: 3 bases; J trimming: 7 bases; junction bases outside the gene matches: 16. Germline V lookup: CDR1 SEHNR, CDR2 FQNEAQ (reference sequence). CDR3 nucleotide sequence: TGTGCCAGCAGCTTGTCTATTGGCGGGAGGGCCGGGAAAGAGCAGTACTTC. Amino acids: CASSLSIGGRAGKEQYF.

This clonotype was counted ten times or more. The chain couples TRBV3-1 to TRBJ1-1; 8 positions match TRBD1. This CDR3 has 17 residues. J was trimmed by 10 bases and V by 0 bases; bases with no gene match: 16. Germline CDR1 and CDR2: LGHDT and YNNKEL (reference sequence). The CDR3 here is CASSQDLRVSQGARAFF. The CDR3 DNA is TGTGCCAGCAGCCAAGATTTGCGCGTAAGCCAGGGGGCTAGAGCTTTCTTT.

This clonotype has at least ten counts. The V and J genes are TRBV14 and TRBJ1-2; 10 bases are shared with TRBD1. Germline V CDR1 and CDR2: SGHDN, FVKESK. With V trimmed by 3 bases and J by 8 bases, 3 bases remained unmatched. This CDR3 is 13 amino acids long. CDR3 DNA: TGTGCCAGCAGCCACGGACAGGGGGGAGGCTACACCTTC. Translated, it gives CASSHGQGGGYTF.

The V call is TRBV7-9, the J call TRBJ2-7; D may correspond to TRBD1 or TRBD2 (6 bases each). V was trimmed by 4 bases and J by 7 bases, leaving 20 bases between them. The CDR3 sequence is 15 residues long. The V gene's germline CDR1 is SEHNR and CDR2 FQNEAQ (reference sequence). The CDR3 is CASSWGLAGGKEQYF. The CDR3 DNA sequence: TGTGCCAGCAGCTGGGGCTTAGCCGGGGGCAAAGAGCAGTACTTC.

There are many counts of this clonotype. The J gene is TRBJ1-2, the V gene TRBV5-6; no definite D call. V was pared by 1 base and J by 8 bases, with 9 bases between. This CDR3 comprises 12 residues. Germline CDR1 is SGHDT and CDR2 is YYEEEE. CDR3 sequence (DNA): TGTGCCAGCAGCTTGTGGACTTCAGGCTACACCTTC. Translating gives CASSLWTSGYTF.

The chain recombines TRBV7-6 with TRBJ2-1; perhaps D is TRBD1 or TRBD2 (5 bases each). The CDR3 loop spans 14 amino acids. Trimming left V 11 bases short and J 2 bases short, with 16 bases between. Germline V gene data show CDR1 as SGHVS and CDR2 as FNYEAQ. CDR3: CAGDSWGTYNEQFF. As DNA, the CDR3 is TGTGCCGGGGATAGCTGGGGGACCTACAATGAGCAGTTCTTC.

V usage is TRBV4-1 and J usage is TRBJ2-7; D is perhaps TRBD2 (6 bases). This CDR3 is built from 13 residues. The germline gives CDR1 MGHRA, CDR2 YSYEKL. The V end lost 4 bases, the J end lost 6 bases, and 13 bases lay between the germline ends. The CDR3, as DNA: TGCGCCAGCAGCCTGGGACTCCACGGCGAGCAGTACTTC. Protein product: CASSLGLHGEQYF.

This clonotype occurred many times. V gene TRBV12-3 or TRBV12-4 combines with J gene TRBJ2-6; D not resolved. V was cut by 5 bases and J by 2 bases, with 10 bases left in between. The CDR3 is 15 amino acids. This CDR3 is CASSPTLTGANVLTF. CDR3 nucleotides: TGTGCCAGCAGTCCGACTCTTACTGGGGCCAACGTCCTGACTTTC.

At least ten counts were recorded for this clonotype. This chain uses TRBV25-1 with TRBJ2-1, with D possibly TRBD2 on 5 matching bases. The CDR3 contains 13 residues. V was shortened by 4 bases and J by 2 bases, with 6 bases between the two germline ends. Germline lookup yields CDR1 MGHDK and CDR2 SYGVNS. CDR3 residues: CASSGRTYNEQFF. DNA for the CDR3: TGTGCCAGCAGTGGGAGGACCTACAATGAGCAGTTCTTC.

This clonotype was found many times. The chain carries TRBV20-1 and TRBJ1-1, with D uncertain. This CDR3 has 14 residues. CDR1 DFQATT and CDR2 SNEGSKA come from the germline V gene (reference sequence). The V gene lost 6 bases and the J gene lost 3 bases, with 17 bases spanning the gap. For the CDR3, the DNA is TGCAGTGCCCGGGCGGGCGGTGGCGACACTGAAGCTTTCTTT. Translated: CSARAGGGDTEAFF.

This clonotype was seen at least ten times. CDR3 in amino acids: CASSFGQGGEAFF. DNA of the CDR3: TGTGCCAGCAGCTTCGGACAGGGGGGTGAAGCTTTCTTT. V usage is TRBV7-9 and J usage is TRBJ1-1; 10 bases fit TRBD1. Germline V gene sequence: CDR1 SEHNR, CDR2 FQNEAQ (reference sequence). The CDR3 is 13 amino acids. Losses at the gene ends were 3 bases for V and 7 bases for J; bases not matched to a gene: 2.

This clonotype was recorded a few times. Just one base apart from a much larger clone, this may be a read error. The chain carries TRBV7-2 and TRBJ2-1; D is unclear. This CDR3 is 13 amino acids long. The ends were cut back, 7 bases at V and 3 bases at J, with 10 bases in the middle. Germline values: CDR1 SGHTA, CDR2 FQGNSA. The CDR3 DNA is TGTGCCAGCAACATGAATTACTACAATGAGCAGTTCTTC. As protein: CASNMNYYNEQFF.

This sequence joins TRBV28 and TRBJ1-2; D is perhaps TRBD1 (5 bases). The V gene lost 6 bases and the J gene lost 4 bases, with 15 bases spanning the gap. CDR1 MDHEN and CDR2 SYDVKM come from the germline V gene. The CDR3 consists of 14 residues. Written as DNA, the CDR3 is TGTGCCAGCAGCCGAGCGGGGGTTAGCTATGGCTACACCTTC. This encodes CASSRAGVSYGYTF.

This clonotype was detected many times. At one of its ends the junction is not consistent with the germline gene, which may arise from a read error. The gene calls are TRBV11-2 and TRBJ2-1; 11 nucleotides match TRBD2. The germline V gene has CDR1 SGHAT and CDR2 FQNNGV. The CDR3 loop spans 15 amino acids. CDR3 loop: CASRLAGGVYNEQFF. The CDR3, as DNA: TGTGCCAGCAGGTTAGCGGGAGGGGTCTACAATGAGCAGTTCTTC.

This clonotype was counted at least ten times. The chain recombines TRBV7-6 with TRBJ1-1; D gene uncertain. The CDR3 sequence is 14 residues long. With 5 bases removed from V and 3 bases from J, the gap between germline ends came to 13 bases. Germline assignment: CDR1 SGHVS and CDR2 FNYEAQ. The CDR3 DNA is TGTGCCAGCAGCGTAGGGAGTGGGGACACTGAAGCTTTCTTT. This sequence encodes CASSVGSGDTEAFF. The full variable domain, rest sourced from reference TRBV7-6 and TRBJ1-1, is GAGVSQSPRYKVTKRGQDVALRCDPISGHVSLYWYRQALGQGPEFLTYFNYEAQQDKSGLPNDRFSAERPEGSISTLTIQRTEQRDSAMYRCASSVGSGDTEAFFGQGTRLTVV.

The table lists this clonotype with many counts. The rearrangement uses TRBV20-1 and TRBJ2-7, with TRBD1 matching 9 bases. Germline loops: CDR1 DFQATT, CDR2 SNEGSKA (reference sequence). The V segment lost 2 bases and the J segment 5 bases; nucleotides outside the gene matches: 10. This CDR3 has 15 residues. CDR3 DNA sequence: TGCAGTGCTAGACCCCACGGGACAGGGAGCAACGAGCAGTACTTC. This translates into CSARPHGTGSNEQYF.

This clonotype was counted ten times or more. This rearrangement joins TRBV7-2 to TRBJ2-5, with D possibly being TRBD2 (5 bases). The CDR3 has 13 residues. Trimming stripped 1 base from V and 6 bases from J, with 9 bases between. Germline V gene lookup returns CDR1 SGHTA and CDR2 FQGNSA. CDR3 bases: TGTGCCAGCAGCTTAGAACTAGTTAAGACCCAGTACTTC. Amino acids: CASSLELVKTQYF.